The clone carrying this T cell receptor beta chain has only a few counts. A second PCR, run for about 7 to 11 cycles, used a sample-barcoded 5' primer plus a J-beta primer mix. Each CDR3 protein is one row after TCRdb ran MiXCR on the 5' RACE reads. This repertoire shows about 570,000 distinct CDR3 sequences, about 27% found once; its top ten account for about 3.3%. The data derive from a study of blood T cells in healthy people across ages. CDR3 length equals 12 residues. Germline values: CDR1 SQVTM, CDR2 ANQGSEA. Trimming cost V 7 bases and J 4 bases; bases outside gene matches: 5. The sample also formed part of further work on T cells of mothers and their children.

The TCR originated in a boy aged 2 to 10 in good health. J is TRBJ2-7 and V is TRBV29-1, with 9 bases fitting TRBD1. The sequenced sample was blood. The CDR3: CSGRTGEYEQYF. The CDR3 DNA reads as TGCAGCGGCCGGACAGGGGAATACGAGCAGTACTTC.